A single T cell receptor (beta chain) is shown here with its context. Using immunoSEQ multiplex PCR, the repertoire was profiled, and TCRdb retains in-frame clones only, with some absent. The data show roughly 340,000 clones, 75% to 90% seen once. These data belong to a study of blood T cell repertoires in COVID-19. The TCR sequence derives from a man aged 18-30 years who had recovered from COVID-19. Sequenced material: PBMCs or T cells enriched from blood (not recorded which).

The DNA for the CDR3 is TGTGCCAGCAGTTTATCGTTTCAGGGTGCTCAAGAGACCCAGTACTTC. Translation: CASSLSFQGAQETQYF. J is TRBJ2-5 and V is TRBV27; TRBD1 might be the D (5 bases). Germline V gene data show CDR1 as MNHEY and CDR2 as SMNVEV (reference sequence). The CDR3 is made up of 16 amino acids. Trimming left V 0 bases short and J 2 bases short, with 13 bases between.